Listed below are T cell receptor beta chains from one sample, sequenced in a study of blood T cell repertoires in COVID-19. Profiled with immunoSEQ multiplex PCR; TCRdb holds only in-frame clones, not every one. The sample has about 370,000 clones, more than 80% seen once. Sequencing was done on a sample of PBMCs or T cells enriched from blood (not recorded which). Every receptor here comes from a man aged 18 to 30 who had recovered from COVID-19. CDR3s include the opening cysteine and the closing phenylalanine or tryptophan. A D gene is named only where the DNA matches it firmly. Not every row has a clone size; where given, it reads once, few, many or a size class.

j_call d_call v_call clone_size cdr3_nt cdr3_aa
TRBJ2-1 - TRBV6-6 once TGTGCCAGTGGACAGTACTACAATGAGCAGTTCTTC CASGQYYNEQFF
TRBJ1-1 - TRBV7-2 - TGTGCCAGCAGCTTAACCGGGGGGTGGAAGAACACTGAAGCTTTCTTT CASSLTGGWKNTEAFF
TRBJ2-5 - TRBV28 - TGTGCCAGCAGAATAGTAAACCAAGAGACCCAGTACTTC CASRIVNQETQYF
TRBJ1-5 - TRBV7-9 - TGTGCCAGCAGCGCCACGGACAGTCCAATCAAGCCCCAGCATTTT CASSATDSPIKPQHF
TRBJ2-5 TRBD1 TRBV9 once TGTGCCAGCAGCCCTCGGACAGGGGGCTCGGAGACCCAGTACTTC CASSPRTGGSETQYF
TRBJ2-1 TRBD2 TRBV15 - TGTGCCACCAGCAGCCTGGCGGGACTAGCGACATACAATGAGCAGTTCTTC CATSSLAGLATYNEQFF
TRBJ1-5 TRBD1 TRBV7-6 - TGTGCCAGCAGCCAAGGACAGGGCTTGAGCAATCAGCCCCAGCATTTT CASSQGQGLSNQPQHF
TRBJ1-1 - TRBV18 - TGTGCCAGCTCAGCCACAAGGAACACTGAAGCTTTCTTT CASSATRNTEAFF
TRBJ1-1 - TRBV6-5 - TGTGCCAGCAGTTTTCAGGGGAGCGGCACTGAAGCTTTCTTT CASSFQGSGTEAFF
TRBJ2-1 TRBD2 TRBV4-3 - TGCGCCAGCAGCCAGGCGGGACTAGCGGGTGGTAATGAGCAGTTCTTC CASSQAGLAGGNEQFF
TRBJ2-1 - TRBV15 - TGTGCCACCAGCATTTCTGGCTTCTTC CATSISGFF